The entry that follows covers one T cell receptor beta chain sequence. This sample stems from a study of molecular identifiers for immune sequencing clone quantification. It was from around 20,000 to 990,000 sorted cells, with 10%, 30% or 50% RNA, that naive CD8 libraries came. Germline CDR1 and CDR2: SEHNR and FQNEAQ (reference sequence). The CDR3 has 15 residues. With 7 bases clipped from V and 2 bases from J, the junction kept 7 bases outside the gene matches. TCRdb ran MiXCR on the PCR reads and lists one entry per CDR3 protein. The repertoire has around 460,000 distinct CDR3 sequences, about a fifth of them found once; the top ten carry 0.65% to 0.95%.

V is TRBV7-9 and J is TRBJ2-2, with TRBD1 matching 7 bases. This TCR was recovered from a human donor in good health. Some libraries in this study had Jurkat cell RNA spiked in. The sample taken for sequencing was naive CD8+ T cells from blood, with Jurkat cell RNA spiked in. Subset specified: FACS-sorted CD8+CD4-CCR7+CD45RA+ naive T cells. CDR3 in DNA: TGTGCCAGCATCTTGACAGGGACAAACACCGGGGAGCTGTTTTTT. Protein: CASILTGTNTGELFF.